These T cell receptor beta chains were read from a single sample in a study of blood T cell repertoires in COVID-19. TCRdb's copy holds only in-frame clones and misses some; the assay was immunoSEQ multiplex PCR. Of about 150,000 clones in the sample, 76% are singletons; the top ten hold around 4%. Specimen: peripheral blood. Every receptor here comes from a man in his sixties with acute or convalescent COVID-19. Each CDR3 is given with its conserved first and last residue. A D gene is named only where the DNA matches it firmly. Size is stated for part of the rows, as once, few or many counts, or as a class when the clone is expanded.

clone_size	j_call	d_call	v_call	cdr3_aa	cdr3_nt
-	TRBJ2-3	-	TRBV5-4	CASSPRGLLTDTQYF	TGTGCCAGCAGCCCGAGGGGACTTCTCACAGATACGCAGTATTTT
-	TRBJ2-1	-	TRBV5-1	CASSLAGQSSYNEQFF	TGCGCCAGCAGCTTGGCCGGACAGAGCTCCTACAATGAGCAGTTCTTC
once	TRBJ2-1	TRBD1	TRBV27	CASSPTGAYNEQFF	TGTGCCAGCAGTCCGACAGGGGCCTACAATGAGCAGTTCTTC
many	TRBJ2-1	-	TRBV11-3	CASSVSEHNEQFF	TGTGCCAGCAGCGTCAGCGAGCACAATGAGCAGTTCTTC
-	TRBJ2-7	TRBD2	TRBV29-1	CSVPAGGYEQYF	TGCAGCGTTCCCGCGGGGGGGTACGAGCAGTACTTC
-	TRBJ1-1	-	TRBV2	CASSARQGRNTEAFF	TGTGCCAGCAGCGCCCGGCAGGGAAGGAACACTGAAGCTTTCTTT
once	TRBJ2-5	TRBD1	TRBV27	CASSLQGARETQYF	TGTGCCAGCAGTCTACAGGGGGCGCGGGAGACCCAGTACTTC
-	TRBJ2-3	TRBD2	TRBV2	CASSEMRLAGAMADTQYF	TGTGCCAGCAGTGAAATGAGACTAGCGGGGGCAATGGCAGATACGCAGTATTTT
-	TRBJ2-1	TRBD2	TRBV30	CAWGSLGLAANEQFF	TGTGCCTGGGGATCCCTGGGACTAGCGGCCAATGAGCAGTTCTTC
-	TRBJ1-4	TRBD1	TRBV5-1	CASSPTGPNEKLFF	TGCGCCAGCAGCCCGACAGGGCCTAATGAAAAACTGTTTTTT
few	TRBJ1-5	-	TRBV28	CASSPGSFPQHF	TGTGCCAGCAGTCCCGGTAGCTTCCCCCAGCATTTT
-	TRBJ2-3	-	TRBV2	CASIITDTQYF	TGTGCCAGCATTATCACAGATACGCAGTATTTT
-	TRBJ1-6	-	TRBV5-1	CASSLRSSSYNSPLHF	TGCGCCAGCAGCTTAAGGAGTAGCTCCTATAATTCACCCCTCCACTTT
-	TRBJ2-7	TRBD2	TRBV7-2	CASSLGLAGGDSDYEQYF	TGTGCCAGCAGCTTAGGGCTAGCGGGGGGGGATTCGGACTACGAGCAGTACTTC